Each of the 7 T cell receptor beta chains below was sequenced from the same sample in a study of gammadelta T cells during hepatitis C antiviral therapy. Described time point: DAA therapy start (baseline). The treatment was: sofosbuvir plus ledipasvir, interferon-free. Amplicons covering TRG and TRD CDR3 used about 24-32 PCR cycles. mRNA from sorted cells was used for cDNA synthesis. Using its own MiXCR run on the reads, TCRdb lists one record per CDR3 protein. This sample's table reports six or seven distinct CDR3 sequences. Sequencing used gamma-delta T cells from peripheral blood, obtained from a patient treated with direct-acting antivirals. The receptors derive from an adult with chronic hepatitis C.

This clonotype is a singleton in its sample. This beta chain slipped into a library made for gamma chains as a stray read, so its size is not meaningful. The chain has TRBV12-2 and TRBJ1-2. TRBV12-2 is classified as a pseudogene. The CDR3 covers 14 residues. The CDR3 spells CASRLCGQRDGYTF. The CDR3 nucleotides are TGTGCAAGTCGCTTATGTGGACAGCGGGACGGCTACACCTTC.

About this clonotype: This beta chain represents an off-target read in a library built for gamma chains; its size is of limited meaning. The genes are TRBV7-2 and TRBJ2-7; D might be TRBD2 (5 bases). V was pared by 3 bases and J by 2 bases, with 11 bases between. The germline gives CDR1 SGHTA, CDR2 FQGNSA. This CDR3 has 14 residues. The CDR3 DNA reads TGTGCCAGCAGCTTCCAAAGCGGTCCCTACGAGCAGTACTTC. This sequence encodes CASSFQSGPYEQYF.

Notes on this clonotype: This beta chain came through as a stray read in a library set up for gamma chains, and its size says little. The chain recombines TRBV2 with TRBJ2-7, with 8 nucleotides matching TRBD2. This CDR3 comprises 13 residues. The germline V gene encodes CDR1 SNHLY and CDR2 FYNNEI. V shed 9 bases and J 1 base; nucleotides not matched to a gene: 5. The CDR3 loop reads CASRTSWSYEQYF. CDR3 nucleotide sequence: TGTGCCAGTAGGACTAGCTGGTCCTACGAGCAGTACTTC.

Concerning this clonotype itself: An end of the junction does not agree with germline; a read error may underlie this. As an off-target read in a library built for gamma chains, this beta chain has a frequency of little significance. DNA for the CDR3: TGCAGTGCTAGAATTCGGGGGGCAGTTAGCAATCAGCCCCAGCACTTT. It encodes CSARIRGAVSNQPQHF. This chain connects TRBV20-1 to TRBJ1-5; D perhaps matches TRBD1 (6 bases). Germline V CDR1 and CDR2: DFQATT, SNEGSKA (reference sequence). The CDR3 loop spans 16 amino acids.

With respect to this clonotype: Since it is a stray read in a library aimed at gamma chains, this beta chain has a size that is not meaningful. V usage is TRBV20-1 and J usage is TRBJ2-7; TRBD1 might be the D (5 bases). The CDR3 runs to 13 residues. V was trimmed by 4 bases and J by 3 bases, leaving 13 bases between them. Germline V lookup: CDR1 DFQATT, CDR2 SNEGSKA (reference sequence). CDR3: CSAMGRTYYEQYF. DNA of the CDR3: TGCAGTGCTATGGGGCGGACCTACTACGAGCAGTACTTC.

To note about this clonotype: Since it is a stray read in a library aimed at gamma chains, this beta chain has a size that is not meaningful. V usage is TRBV19 and J usage is TRBJ2-1; D is possibly TRBD1 (5 bases). V was cut by 3 bases and J by 0 bases, with 15 bases left in between. The length of the CDR3 is 17 residues. Germline V lookup: CDR1 LNHDA, CDR2 SQIVND (reference sequence). In nucleotides, the CDR3 is TGTGCCAGTAGTATCACGGCAGGGCGGAGCTCCTACAATGAGCAGTTCTTC. It codes for CASSITAGRSSYNEQFF.

As for this clonotype: As an off-target read in a library built for gamma chains, this beta chain has a frequency of little significance. The chain has TRBV2 and TRBJ2-3; perhaps TRBD2 as D (7 bases). The germline gives CDR1 SNHLY, CDR2 FYNNEI. The length of the CDR3 is 15 residues. Between the trimmed V and J ends, which lost 7 bases and 0 bases, there was a span of 14 bases. The CDR3 coding sequence is TGTGCCAGCAAGACTCGGGGGGCTAGCACAGATACGCAGTATTTT. This sequence encodes CASKTRGASTDTQYF.